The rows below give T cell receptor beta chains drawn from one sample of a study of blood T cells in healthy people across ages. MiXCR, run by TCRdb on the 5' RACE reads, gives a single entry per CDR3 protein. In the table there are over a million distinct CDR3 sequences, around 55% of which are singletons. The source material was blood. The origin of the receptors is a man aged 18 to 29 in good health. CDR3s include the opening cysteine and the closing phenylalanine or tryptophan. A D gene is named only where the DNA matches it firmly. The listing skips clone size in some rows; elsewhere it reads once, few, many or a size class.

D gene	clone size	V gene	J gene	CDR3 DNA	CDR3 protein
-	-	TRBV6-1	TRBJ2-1	TGTGCCAGCAGTGGGGAGGACCCGGCTGAGCAGTTCTTC	CASSGEDPAEQFF
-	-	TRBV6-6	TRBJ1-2	TGTGCCAGCAGCCGGGTTTTGGGGGTCGGCTACACCTTC	CASSRVLGVGYTF
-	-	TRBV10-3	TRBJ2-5	TGTGCCGTCCAGGGGTTAGAACCTCGGGTTGATGAGCAGTACTTC	CAVQGLEPRVDEQYF
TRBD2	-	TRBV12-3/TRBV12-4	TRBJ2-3	TGTGCCAGCAGTGGGACTAGCGAAAGCACAGATACGCAGTATTTT	CASSGTSESTDTQYF
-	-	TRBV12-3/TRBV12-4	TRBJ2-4	TGTGCCAGCAGTTTAAGGAGGCTAAGGAACATTCAGTACTTC	CASSLRRLRNIQYF
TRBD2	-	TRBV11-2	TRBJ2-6	TGTGCCAGCAGCTACCCGGGACTAAAAATCGTTTCCTCTGGGGCCAACGTCCTGACTTTC	CASSYPGLKIVSSGANVLTF
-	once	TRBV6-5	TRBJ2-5	TGTGCCAGCAGCCCCGACCCGGGCCCCCAAGAGACCCAGTACTTC	CASSPDPGPQETQYF
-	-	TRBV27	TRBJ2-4	TGTGCCAGCAGTCGAGGGGGGACCAAAAACATTCAGTACTTC	CASSRGGTKNIQYF
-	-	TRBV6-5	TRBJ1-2	TGTGCCAGCAGTTACGACTGGAATGGCTACACCTTC	CASSYDWNGYTF
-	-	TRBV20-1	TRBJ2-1	TGCAGTGCTAGGCTTAATGAGCAGTTCTTC	CSARLNEQFF
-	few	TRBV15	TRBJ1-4	TGTGCCACCAGCAGAGATCGCAGGGTTGGTGAAAAACTGTTTTTT	CATSRDRRVGEKLFF
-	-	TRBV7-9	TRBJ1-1	TGTGCCAGCAGCTTAGTGGGACATGGGGACACTGAAGCTTTCTTT	CASSLVGHGDTEAFF
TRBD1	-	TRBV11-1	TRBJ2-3	TGTGCCAGCAGACCCGACAGGGCCTCAGATACGCAGTATTTT	CASRPDRASDTQYF
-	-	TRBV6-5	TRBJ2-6	TGTGCCAGCAGTTACTCGAGGGGGGGCCTTGGGGCCAACGTCCTGACTTTC	CASSYSRGGLGANVLTF
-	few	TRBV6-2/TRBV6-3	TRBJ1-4	TGTGCCAGCAGTTACGGCAGAACAACTAATGAAAAACTGTTTTTT	CASSYGRTTNEKLFF
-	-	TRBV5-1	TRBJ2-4	TGCGCCAGCAATTTAACAGTAGCCAAAAACATTCAGTACTTC	CASNLTVAKNIQYF
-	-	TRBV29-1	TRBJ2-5	TGCAGCGTTGAAGAGGGGGTCGAGGAGACCCAGTACTTC	CSVEEGVEETQYF
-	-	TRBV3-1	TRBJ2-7	TGTGCCAGCAGCCAAGAATACACGGGACCGCGCAACGAGCAGTACTTC	CASSQEYTGPRNEQYF
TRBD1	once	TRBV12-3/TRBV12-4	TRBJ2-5	TGTGCCAGCTCACAGGGGAGACACGGGCAGTACTTC	CASSQGRHGQYF
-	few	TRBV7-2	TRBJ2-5	TGTGCCAGCAGCTCCGTAGGGGACTCCCAAGAGACCCAGTACTTC	CASSSVGDSQETQYF
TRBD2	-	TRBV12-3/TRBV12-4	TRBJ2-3	TGTGCCAGCAGTCCAACAACTAGCGTAGGCACAGATACGGAGTATTTT	CASSPTTSVGTDTEYF
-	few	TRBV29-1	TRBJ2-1	TGCAGCGTTGAATCAGCCTCCGTCCTCTCCTACAATGAGCAGTTCTTC	CSVESASVLSYNEQFF
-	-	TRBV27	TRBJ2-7	TGTGCCAGCAGTCAAATCCCCCCTCGGTTCTACGAGCAGTACTTC	CASSQIPPRFYEQYF
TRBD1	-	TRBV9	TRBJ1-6	TGTGCCAGCAGCGTGGGGCCGGGACAGGGGAATTCACCCCTCCACTTT	CASSVGPGQGNSPLHF
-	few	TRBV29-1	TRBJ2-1	TGCAGCGTTGAAGGGACTACCCAAGATGCCAATGAGCAGTTCTTC	CSVEGTTQDANEQFF
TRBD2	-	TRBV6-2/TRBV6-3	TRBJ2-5	TGTGCCAGCAGTGCGGGGAGGGAGCAGTACTTC	CASSAGREQYF
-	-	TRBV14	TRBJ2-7	TGTGCCAGCAGCCAAGATAGACTCAACTACGAGCAGTACTTC	CASSQDRLNYEQYF
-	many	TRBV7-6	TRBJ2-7	TGTGCCAGCAGCTTAAGCAGTGACCGCCCCTACGAGCAGTACTTC	CASSLSSDRPYEQYF
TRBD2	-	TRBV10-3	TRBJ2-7	TGTGCCATCAGGGGGACTAGCCACGAGCAGTACTTC	CAIRGTSHEQYF
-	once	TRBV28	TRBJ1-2	TGTGCCAGCACTGGGGTTTCAGGCTACACCTTC	CASTGVSGYTF
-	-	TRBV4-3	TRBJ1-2	TGCGCCAGCAGCCAAGAGGCCGCGGACTATGGCTACACCTTC	CASSQEAADYGYTF
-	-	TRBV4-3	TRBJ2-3	TGCGCCAGCAGTCGATATCGGGGGGCGGAAGACTTGGGGGATACGCAGTATTTT	CASSRYRGAEDLGDTQYF
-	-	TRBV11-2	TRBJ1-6	TGTGCCGGCAGCTTAGAAGCTTCACCCCTCCACTTT	CAGSLEASPLHF
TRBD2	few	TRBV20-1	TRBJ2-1	TGCAGTGCTAGAAGCATGGGACTAGCGGGCCATGAGCAGTTCTTC	CSARSMGLAGHEQFF
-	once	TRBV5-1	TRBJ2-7	TGCGCCAGCAGCTTGGAGGGCGGCTACAACGAGCAGTACTTC	CASSLEGGYNEQYF
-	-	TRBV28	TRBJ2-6	TGTGCCAGCAGTTGGTACTCTGGGGCCAACGTCCTGACTTTC	CASSWYSGANVLTF
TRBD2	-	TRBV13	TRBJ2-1	TGTGCCAGCAGCTCGTCCGGGACTAGCGGGGAGGTCGGCATTGGCAATGAGCAGTTCTTC	CASSSSGTSGEVGIGNEQFF
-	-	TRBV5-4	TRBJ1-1	TGTGCCAGCAGCTTGGAGGTTGGTTCTTTGCACACTGAAGCTTTCTTT	CASSLEVGSLHTEAFF
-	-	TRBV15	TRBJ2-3	TGTGCCACCAGCAGGGACAGCACAGATACGCAGTATTTT	CATSRDSTDTQYF
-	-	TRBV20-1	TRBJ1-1	TGCAGTGCCACGCGGGGGACGCGTAACACTGAAGCTTTCTTT	CSATRGTRNTEAFF
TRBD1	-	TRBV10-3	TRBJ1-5	TGTGCCATCAGTGAGGCAGGGGGCGGTCAGCCCCAGCATTTT	CAISEAGGGQPQHF
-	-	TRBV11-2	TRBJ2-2	TGTGCCAGCAGCCCGACTCACGGGGGCTTGACATACACCGGGGAGCTGTTTTTT	CASSPTHGGLTYTGELFF
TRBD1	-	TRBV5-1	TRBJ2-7	TGCGCCAGCAGCGAATCTCCCGGACAGGGGATCCACGAGCAGTACTTC	CASSESPGQGIHEQYF